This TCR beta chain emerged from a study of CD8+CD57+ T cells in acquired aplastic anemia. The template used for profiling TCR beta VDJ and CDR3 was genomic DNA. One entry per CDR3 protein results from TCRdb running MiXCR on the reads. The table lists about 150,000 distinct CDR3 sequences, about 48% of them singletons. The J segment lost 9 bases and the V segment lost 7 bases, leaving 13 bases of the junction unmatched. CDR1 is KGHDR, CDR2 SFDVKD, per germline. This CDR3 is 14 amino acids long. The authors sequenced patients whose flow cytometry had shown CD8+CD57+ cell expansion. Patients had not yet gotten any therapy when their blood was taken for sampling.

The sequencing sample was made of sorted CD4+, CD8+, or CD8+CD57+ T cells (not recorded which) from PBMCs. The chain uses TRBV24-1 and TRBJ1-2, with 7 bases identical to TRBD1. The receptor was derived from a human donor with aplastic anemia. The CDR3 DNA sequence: TGTGCCACCAGGGAAACAGGGGCGGGATGGCGCTACACCTTC. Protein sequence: CATRETGAGWRYTF.